The T cell receptor beta chain under discussion was sequenced for a study of graft-versus-host responses after intestinal transplantation. Study-level information: Induction with anti-thymocyte globulin, then tacrolimus and steroids for approximately three years, was given to all recipients.

V lost 5 bases to trimming and J lost 6 bases; unmatched junction nucleotides: 5. CDR3 length equals 13 residues. Germline V gene lookup returns CDR1 SGHTA and CDR2 FQGTGA. Regarding the study as a whole: GvH clones were identified in recipient marrow, with some first appearing in ileum or blood.

Tissue from the graft was processed to free its intraepithelial and lamina propria lymphocytes. Sequenced by immunoSEQ multiplex PCR; TCRdb stores in-frame clones only, minus some. This table holds 60,000 to 75,000 clones, approximately 88% found once. In regard to this clone: Antigen unknown.

The specimen was ileum tissue, collected 350 to 400 days after transplant. The chain links TRBV7-3 to TRBJ2-3, with 7 bases that match TRBD1. The TCR comes from a human patient who received an intestinal transplant, so some T cells may come from the graft donor. CDR3 sequence: CASSTTGPDTQYF. Written as DNA, the CDR3 is TGTGCCAGCAGCACGACAGGGCCCGATACGCAGTATTTT.